The sequence of this T cell receptor (beta chain) was determined in a study of beta chain features in type 1 diabetes. Expressed TCRB transcripts were sequenced, since all the RNA that had been isolated was reverse transcribed. Profiled with immunoSEQ multiplex PCR; TCRdb holds only in-frame clones, not every one. The table shows about 330,000 clones, with approximately 11% occurring only once. This clone was observed a few times. Trimming cost V 6 bases and J 5 bases, with 23 bases left between them. Germline loops: CDR1 SGHAT, CDR2 FQNNGV. There are 16 residues in the CDR3. This TCR derives from a woman younger than 45 in good health. Sequenced input: naive CD4+ T cells from blood. The genes are TRBV11-2 and TRBJ2-7; tentatively, D is TRBD2 (5 bases). The CDR3 loop reads CASSLFRTSDRNEQYF. The CDR3, as DNA: TGTGCCAGCAGTTTATTTAGGACTTCCGATCGCAACGAGCAGTACTTC.